Each of the 16 T cell receptor beta chains below was sequenced from the same sample in a study of PD-L1 blockade in urothelial cancer. This table comes from immunoSEQ multiplex PCR, and its TCRdb copy is limited to in-frame clones, with some not included. The repertoire holds some 40,000 clones, with about 88% as singletons. This sample's time point: pretreatment peripheral blood. Sequenced material: PBMCs, taken around atezolizumab (anti-PD-L1) treatment. The receptors stem from a donor at least 40 years old with urothelial cancer.

The table lists this clone with a few counts. This chain joins TRBV18 and TRBJ1-2; tentatively, D is TRBD1 (5 bases). The CDR3 length is 13 residues. Germline-derived CDR1 and CDR2 are KGHSH and LQKENI. V shed 1 base and J shed 5 bases, with 8 bases lying between them. CDR3 in amino acids: CASSPLTEYGYTF. The CDR3 DNA follows: TGTGCCAGCTCACCACTGACAGAATATGGCTACACCTTC.

The chain links TRBV2 to TRBJ2-4, with D possibly TRBD1 on 6 matching bases. Trimming shortened V by 3 bases and J by 7 bases, and 16 bases separated the two germline ends. Germline CDR1 reads SNHLY; CDR2 reads FYNNEI. The CDR3 runs 15 residues. The CDR3 here is CASSDRGPGRNIQYF. The CDR3 DNA reads TGTGCCAGCAGTGACAGGGGCCCCGGTCGGAACATTCAGTACTTC.

J is TRBJ2-2 and V is TRBV7-6; weak D call: TRBD2 (6 bases). The CDR3 sequence is 17 residues long. V dropped 4 bases and J dropped 6 bases, with 21 bases sitting between them. Per germline, CDR1 SGHVS and CDR2 FNYEAQ. CDR3 coding DNA: TGTGCCAGCAGCTCCCTTCCCCCCGGCGGGATGTCCGGGGAGCTGTTTTTT. It is translated as CASSSLPPGGMSGELFF.

The chain has TRBV7-8 and TRBJ1-5, with 9 positions matching TRBD1. CDR1 and CDR2 (germline): SGHVS, FQNEAQ. J lost 4 bases, V lost 5 bases, and 6 bases had no gene match. The CDR3 spans 15 residues. DNA of the CDR3: TGTGCCAGCAGCCGAAAGGGACAGGGAAATCAGCCCCAGCATTTT. Translated, it gives CASSRKGQGNQPQHF.

In this sample, this clone turned up once. The chain joins TRBV19 to TRBJ1-2, with D hard to call. This CDR3 region has 12 residues. The germline CDR1 and CDR2 sequences are LNHDA and SQIVND (reference sequence). V was pared by 3 bases and J by 7 bases, with 9 bases between. CDR3 bases: TGTGCCAGTAGTATTTGGGAGCGTGGCTACACCTTC. Protein product: CASSIWERGYTF.

This chain joins TRBV5-1 and TRBJ2-1; TRBD2 is a possible D gene (7 bases). The CDR3 sequence is 16 residues long. Trimming shortened V by 0 bases and J by 6 bases, and 16 bases separated the two germline ends. Germline V CDR1 and CDR2: SGHRS, YFSETQ. CDR3 in amino acids: CASSLVGGLGGNEQFF. The CDR3 DNA sequence: TGCGCCAGCAGCTTGGTGGGCGGACTAGGGGGCAATGAGCAGTTCTTC.

The V gene is TRBV4-2, the J gene TRBJ2-7, with D possibly TRBD2 on 5 matching bases. The CDR3 sequence is 14 residues long. V lost 1 base and J 2 bases, leaving 9 bases between the germline ends. Germline assignment: CDR1 LGHNA and CDR2 YNFKEQ. The CDR3 protein is CASSQGTPPYEQYF. The CDR3 DNA is TGTGCCAGCAGCCAAGGGACTCCACCCTACGAGCAGTACTTC.

The rearrangement links TRBV18 to TRBJ1-1, with 11 bases fitting TRBD1. Germline V gene data show CDR1 as KGHSH and CDR2 as LQKENI. This CDR3 is 14 amino acids long. With 3 bases clipped from V and 6 bases from J, the junction kept 3 bases outside the gene matches. Here the CDR3 reads CASSPGQGVPEAFF. DNA of the CDR3: TGTGCCAGCTCACCGGGACAGGGGGTCCCTGAAGCTTTCTTT. Filled out from reference TRBV18 and TRBJ1-1, the complete variable domain reads NAGVMQNPRHLVRRRGQEARLRCSPMKGHSHVYWYRQLPEEGLKFMVYLQKENIIDESGMPKERFSAEFPKEGPSILRIQQVVRGDSAAYFCASSPGQGVPEAFFGQGTRLTVV.

The genes are TRBV2 and TRBJ1-1, with 8 nucleotides matching TRBD1. This CDR3 comprises 11 residues. The V gene end was trimmed by 6 bases and the J gene end by 8 bases; junction bases not matched to a gene: 2. The germline V gene encodes CDR1 SNHLY and CDR2 FYNNEI. This CDR3 is CASRRQGEAFF. The CDR3 DNA reads TGTGCCAGCAGGCGACAGGGGGAAGCTTTCTTT.

The chain has TRBV5-1 and TRBJ2-7; the match to TRBD1 covers 8 bases. V was pared by 6 bases and J by 2 bases, with 4 bases of the junction left unmatched. The length of the CDR3 is 13 residues. Germline V CDR1 and CDR2: SGHRS, YFSETQ. CDR3 nucleotide sequence: TGCGCCAGCATCCCGGGACAGGCCTACGAGCAGTACTTC. Encoded protein: CASIPGQAYEQYF.

The chain has TRBV9 and TRBJ2-5, with 9 bases matching TRBD2. J gave up 5 bases and V 4 bases, and 21 bases lay outside the gene matches. Germline assignment: CDR1 SGDLS and CDR2 YYNGEE. The CDR3 runs 19 residues. Here the CDR3 reads CASSLQKGPEREVGETQYF. In DNA form, the CDR3 reads TGTGCCAGCAGCCTTCAGAAGGGTCCTGAGCGGGAGGTCGGGGAGACCCAGTACTTC.

The genes are TRBV7-8 and TRBJ2-7, with 11 nucleotides matching TRBD2. The CDR3 contains 16 residues. Per the germline V gene, CDR1 is SGHVS and CDR2 is FQNEAQ. The J segment lost 2 bases and the V segment lost 3 bases, leaving 6 bases of the junction unmatched. The CDR3 nucleotides read TGTGCCAGCAGCTTGGGGACTAGCGGAATTCCCTACGAGCAGTACTTC. Translation: CASSLGTSGIPYEQYF.

The chain links TRBV19 to TRBJ2-3, with 7 bases matching TRBD1. With V trimmed by 1 base and J by 6 bases, 1 base remained unmatched. Germline-derived CDR1 and CDR2 are LNHDA and SQIVND (reference sequence). This CDR3 region has 13 residues. The CDR3 sequence is CASSIGQGDTQYF. DNA for the CDR3: TGTGCCAGTAGTATAGGACAGGGCGATACGCAGTATTTT.

This clone was detected only once. The V call is TRBV19, the J call TRBJ2-1; 7 bases are a match to TRBD2. Trimming cost V 0 bases and J 2 bases; bases outside gene matches: 10. The CDR3 runs to 18 residues. Germline values: CDR1 LNHDA, CDR2 SQIVND (reference sequence). The CDR3 DNA reads as TGTGCCAGTAGTATAGATAGTGGGGGGGACTCAACCTACAATGAGCAGTTCTTC. Encoded protein: CASSIDSGGDSTYNEQFF.

The chain links TRBV15 to TRBJ2-3; 7 bases line up with TRBD1. The V segment lost 2 bases and the J segment 4 bases; nucleotides outside the gene matches: 12. CDR3 length equals 17 residues. Germline CDR1 LNHNV, CDR2 YYDKDF (reference sequence). DNA of the CDR3: TGTGCCACCAGCAGACCTCCGGGACACACAGGGGCAGATACGCAGTATTTT. This translates into CATSRPPGHTGADTQYF.

V is TRBV29-1 and J is TRBJ2-3; the match to TRBD2 covers 8 bases. Germline values: CDR1 SQVTM, CDR2 ANQGSEA. The CDR3 runs to 16 residues. The junction had 7 bases not matched to a gene; V was cut back by 2 bases and J by 0 bases. The DNA of the CDR3 is TGCAGCGTTGAATACGTAACTAGCGGAAGCACAGATACGCAGTATTTT. Translated, it gives CSVEYVTSGSTDTQYF.